Each of the 26 T cell receptor beta chains below was sequenced from the same sample in a study of regulatory T cells in long-lasting Graves disease. Time point reported: persistent/refractory GD, antithyroid drugs over 5 years with positive TRAb. The TCR library was prepared using RNA isolated from PBMCs. Both iRepertoire HTBI primers and Arm-PCR of CDR3 regions were used to build the TCR beta libraries. Each CDR3 protein gets one entry after TCRdb re-called the multiplex PCR reads with MiXCR. The sample holds about 470,000 distinct CDR3 sequences; roughly 21% are singletons and the top ten take roughly 6.9%. The sample in question was peripheral blood mononuclear cells (PBMCs), obtained when the disease was refractory, from a patient treated with antithyroid drugs. The origin of the receptors is a female donor with Graves disease.

This clonotype was seen at least ten times. The chain carries TRBV28 and TRBJ2-7, with a possible D match to TRBD1 (5 bases). The CDR3 totals 12 residues. V was shortened by 2 bases and J by 7 bases, with 9 bases between the two germline ends. Germline CDR1 MDHEN, CDR2 SYDVKM. In DNA, the CDR3 is TGTGCCAGCAGTTTAGCCCCAGGGGAGCAGTACTTC. It specifies CASSLAPGEQYF.

The V call is TRBV4-1, the J call TRBJ2-7, with 11 bases aligning to TRBD2. The CDR3 spans 17 residues. Germline V CDR1 and CDR2: MGHRA, YSYEKL. The V segment lost 3 bases and the J segment 5 bases; nucleotides outside the gene matches: 12. The CDR3 loop is CASSQSGASGRTDEQYF. As DNA, the CDR3 is TGCGCCAGCAGCCAGAGTGGGGCTAGCGGGAGGACGGACGAGCAGTACTTC.

This clonotype was observed at least ten times. The V and J genes are TRBV28 and TRBJ1-2; no firm D call. The germline V gene encodes CDR1 MDHEN and CDR2 SYDVKM. The V and J ends lost 4 bases and 4 bases respectively, with 10 bases between them. The CDR3 extends over 13 amino acids. CDR3 amino acids: CASSWARSYGYTF. The DNA of the CDR3 is TGTGCCAGCAGTTGGGCTCGCAGCTATGGCTACACCTTC.

Only a few counts were recorded for this clonotype. This rearrangement joins TRBV4-1 to TRBJ2-7, with D tentatively TRBD1 (5 bases). This CDR3 has 14 residues. Per germline, CDR1 MGHRA and CDR2 YSYEKL. Trimming cost V 0 bases and J 5 bases, with 11 bases left between them. This CDR3 reads CASSQDPTEDEQYF. Written as DNA, the CDR3 is TGCGCCAGCAGCCAAGATCCGACAGAGGACGAGCAGTACTTC.

The V and J genes are TRBV3-1 and TRBJ2-5, with 8 bases that match TRBD1. V gave up 7 bases and J gave up 2 bases; unmatched junction bases: 6. Germline V gene sequence: CDR1 LGHDT, CDR2 YNNKEL (reference sequence). The CDR3 runs 14 residues. The CDR3 loop is CASIDRGAQETQYF. The DNA for the CDR3 is TGTGCCAGCATCGACAGGGGAGCGCAAGAGACCCAGTACTTC.

The chain employs TRBV20-1 and TRBJ1-1; no firm D call. The CDR3 is made up of 13 amino acids. V was clipped by 1 base and J by 5 bases, with 11 bases between them. Germline loops: CDR1 DFQATT, CDR2 SNEGSKA (reference sequence). Written as DNA, the CDR3 is TGCAGTGCTAGAGTTCTGGGTAGGACTGAAGCTTTCTTT. This sequence encodes CSARVLGRTEAFF.

The sample holds many counts of this clonotype. The chain joins TRBV6-2 or TRBV6-3 to TRBJ1-5, with D tentatively TRBD1 (5 bases). With 4 bases removed from V and 4 bases from J, the gap between germline ends came to 11 bases. CDR1 and CDR2 from the germline V gene are MNHEY and SVGEGT. There are 14 residues in the CDR3. CDR3 region: CASSLSGTNQPQHF. The CDR3 DNA reads as TGTGCCAGCAGTTTATCAGGGACGAATCAGCCCCAGCATTTT.

This clonotype was observed many times. J is TRBJ1-1 and V is TRBV7-8, with D unresolved. The V and J ends lost 6 bases and 5 bases respectively, with 13 bases between them. This CDR3 comprises 13 residues. In germline, CDR1 is SGHVS, CDR2 FQNEAQ. CDR3 coding DNA: TGTGCCAGCAGTCTGTCCGGGCCTACTGAAGCTTTCTTT. This sequence encodes CASSLSGPTEAFF.

This clonotype was seen just once. This may arise from a read error, as a much more abundant clone is one base away. The chain joins TRBV28 to TRBJ2-5; D remains ambiguous. The germline V gene encodes CDR1 MDHEN and CDR2 SYDVKM. The CDR3 is 12 amino acids. V lost 5 bases and J 5 bases, leaving 9 bases between the germline ends. CDR3 nucleotides: TGTGCCAGCAGTGATTCTGGGGAGACCCAGTACTTC. As protein: CASSDSGETQYF. Together with reference TRBV28 and TRBJ2-5, the CDR3 gives the full variable domain: DVKVTQSSRYLVKRTGEKVFLECVQDMDHENMFWYRQDPGLGLRLIYFSYDVKMKEKGDIPEGYSVSREKKERFSLILESASTNQTSMYLCASSDSGETQYFGPGTRLLVL.

The CDR3 coding sequence is TGTGCCACCAGTGATCGGCTAGCGGGGCCAGATACGCAGTATTTT. Encoded protein: CATSDRLAGPDTQYF. The chain couples TRBV24-1 to TRBJ2-3; the match to TRBD2 covers 9 bases. CDR3 length: 15 amino acids. Trimming at V came to 3 bases and at J to 4 bases, leaving 4 bases not matched to a gene. The V gene's germline CDR1 is KGHDR and CDR2 SFDVKD.

This clonotype has at least ten counts. The genes are TRBV7-8 and TRBJ2-7; no firm D call. CDR1 and CDR2 (germline): SGHVS, FQNEAQ. CDR3 length: 13 residues. Trimming stripped 1 base from V and 6 bases from J, with 10 bases between. CDR3 region: CASSLDLVGEQYF. The DNA for the CDR3 is TGTGCCAGCAGCTTAGACCTAGTCGGCGAGCAGTACTTC.

The DNA of the CDR3 is TGTGCCAGCAGGGACGGGGAAACGAACACCGGGGAGCTGTTTTTT. As protein: CASRDGETNTGELFF. The V call is TRBV6-1, the J call TRBJ2-2, with D possibly matching TRBD2 (5 bases). CDR1 MNHNS and CDR2 SASEGT come from the germline V gene. With 6 bases removed from V and 0 bases from J, the gap between germline ends came to 11 bases. The CDR3 length is 15 residues.

This clonotype was counted many times. The chain has TRBV28 and TRBJ2-6; the D gene is possibly TRBD2 (6 bases). Trimming shortened V by 7 bases and J by 0 bases, and 7 bases separated the two germline ends. The CDR3 sequence is 14 residues long. The germline V gene encodes CDR1 MDHEN and CDR2 SYDVKM. CDR3 amino acids: CASTGGSGANVLTF. The CDR3 nucleotides read TGTGCCAGCACCGGGGGCTCTGGGGCCAACGTCCTGACTTTC.

This clonotype was counted ten times or more. The rearrangement joins TRBV12-3 or TRBV12-4 to TRBJ1-2; the D is unclear. With 3 bases removed from V and 4 bases from J, the gap between germline ends came to 9 bases. The CDR3 is 13 amino acids. CDR3 in amino acids: CASSLGIFYGYTF. CDR3 coding DNA: TGTGCCAGCAGTTTGGGGATTTTCTATGGCTACACCTTC.

A few counts support this clonotype. This chain uses TRBV13 with TRBJ2-6; D is possibly TRBD1 (6 bases). CDR1 is PRHDT, CDR2 FYEKMQ, per germline (reference sequence). CDR3 length: 18 residues. Trimming pared 1 base from V and 3 bases from J, leaving 16 bases between. Written as DNA, the CDR3 is TGTGCCAGCAGCTTAGAGATGCTGGGGGCGGATGGGGCCAACGTCCTGACTTTC. Its translation: CASSLEMLGADGANVLTF.

The V call is TRBV2, the J call TRBJ2-2; the D is unclear. The CDR3 consists of 16 residues. V lost 4 bases and J lost 6, with 18 bases in between. Germline V CDR1 and CDR2: SNHLY, FYNNEI. The CDR3 DNA is TGTGCCAGCAGTGTGGTTTGGGTTAGCAGTCCCGGGGAGCTGTTTTTT. Its translation: CASSVVWVSSPGELFF.

In this sample, this clonotype turned up many times. CDR3 amino acids: CASSPEGYTEAFF. CDR3 sequence (DNA): TGTGCCAGCAGCCCGGAGGGTTACACTGAAGCTTTCTTT. The chain employs TRBV11-1 and TRBJ1-1; D call uncertain. CDR3 length equals 13 residues. The germline gives CDR1 SGHAT, CDR2 FQDESV (reference sequence). V was trimmed by 5 bases and J by 3 bases, leaving 10 bases between them.

This clonotype was seen more than once but under ten times. The chain joins TRBV24-1 to TRBJ2-2; 8 bases align to TRBD1. V lost 4 bases and J lost 2; bases outside the gene matches: 2. The CDR3 sequence is 15 residues long. CDR1 is KGHDR and CDR2 is SFDVKD in the germline V gene. The CDR3 loop is CATSDGTGNTGELFF. CDR3 bases: TGTGCCACCAGTGACGGGACAGGTAACACCGGGGAGCTGTTTTTT.

The DNA for the CDR3 is TGCAGCGTTGCGGACGGGAGTGATGAGCAGTTCTTC. Translated, it gives CSVADGSDEQFF. The chain couples TRBV29-1 to TRBJ2-1; TRBD2 is a possible D gene (6 bases). The length of the CDR3 is 12 residues. In germline, CDR1 is SQVTM, CDR2 ANQGSEA. V was pared by 4 bases and J by 8 bases, with 12 bases between.

This clonotype was counted between two and nine times. The V gene is TRBV12-3 or TRBV12-4, the J gene TRBJ1-5; D is undetermined. V lost 3 bases and J 2 bases, leaving 23 bases between the germline ends. This CDR3 has 19 amino acids. The DNA for the CDR3 is TGTGCCAGCAGTTTTCTTGGACGGGGTTTAGGGATTCGCAATCAGCCCCAGCATTTT. Translated: CASSFLGRGLGIRNQPQHF.

The table lists this clonotype with a few counts. The chain has TRBV5-1 and TRBJ1-4; 8 bases fit TRBD1. This CDR3 comprises 14 residues. Germline assignment: CDR1 SGHRS and CDR2 YFSETQ. With V trimmed by 3 bases and J by 7 bases, 5 bases remained unmatched. This CDR3 is CASSSGQGSEKLFF. DNA for the CDR3: TGCGCCAGCAGCTCCGGACAGGGAAGTGAAAAACTGTTTTTT.

This clonotype was counted many times. The chain has TRBV2 and TRBJ1-5; D not resolved. Germline V gene data show CDR1 as SNHLY and CDR2 as FYNNEI. The CDR3 extends over 13 amino acids. The V gene lost 8 bases and the J gene lost 0 bases, with 8 bases spanning the gap. The CDR3 bases are TGTGCCAGCGGCGGCGGTAGCAATCAGCCCCAGCATTTT. Translated: CASGGGSNQPQHF.

The sample holds many counts of this clonotype. The chain employs TRBV27 and TRBJ1-1; D remains unclear. Trimming removed 2 bases from V and 4 bases from J, with 17 bases in between. The CDR3 covers 16 residues. Germline CDR1 and CDR2: MNHEY and SMNVEV (reference sequence). The CDR3 spells CASSLTGPAFITEAFF. For the CDR3, the DNA is TGTGCCAGCAGTTTAACTGGGCCAGCTTTTATCACTGAAGCTTTCTTT.

This clonotype came up a few times. The chain is built from TRBV3-1 and TRBJ1-4, with D unclear. Germline V gene sequence: CDR1 LGHDT, CDR2 YNNKEL (reference sequence). V was trimmed by 0 bases and J by 8 bases, leaving 16 bases between them. This CDR3 comprises 16 residues. DNA of the CDR3: TGTGCCAGCAGCCAAGATCTCCGGCGCATTCGCGAAAAACTGTTTTTT. It codes for CASSQDLRRIREKLFF. Complete variable domain (other parts from reference TRBV3-1 and TRBJ1-4): DTAVSQTPKYLVTQMGNDKSIKCEQNLGHDTMYWYKQDSKKFLKIMFSYNNKELIINETVPNRFSPKSPDKAHLNLHINSLELGDSAVYFCASSQDLRRIREKLFFGSGTQLSVL.

On this clonotype itself: A far larger clone is a single base away, which makes a read error likely. CDR3 sequence reads: CASSFRDTVAFF. The CDR3 bases are TGTGCCAGCAGTTTCCGAGACACTGTAGCTTTCTTT. The V call is TRBV6-5, the J call TRBJ1-1; D is ambiguous. CDR1 is MNHEY and CDR2 is SVGAGI in the germline V gene. The length of the CDR3 is 12 residues.

This clonotype was observed many times. The chain uses TRBV6-1 and TRBJ1-6; TRBD1 aligns across 7 bases. J lost 8 bases, V lost 5 bases, and 9 bases had no gene match. Germline values: CDR1 MNHNS, CDR2 SASEGT. This CDR3 is 15 amino acids long. The CDR3 reads CASSRDSVSHSPLHF. The CDR3 DNA reads as TGTGCCAGCAGTCGGGACAGCGTGTCACATTCACCCCTCCACTTT.